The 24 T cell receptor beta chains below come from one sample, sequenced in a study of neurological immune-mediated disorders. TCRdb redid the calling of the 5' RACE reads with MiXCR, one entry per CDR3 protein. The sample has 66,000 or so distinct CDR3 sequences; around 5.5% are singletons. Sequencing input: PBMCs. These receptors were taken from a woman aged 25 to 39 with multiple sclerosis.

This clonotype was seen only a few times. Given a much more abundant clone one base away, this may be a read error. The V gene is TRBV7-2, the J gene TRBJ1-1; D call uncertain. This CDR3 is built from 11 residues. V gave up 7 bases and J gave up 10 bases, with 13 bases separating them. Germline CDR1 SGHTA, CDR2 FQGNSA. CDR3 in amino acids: CASNKGVGAFF. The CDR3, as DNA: TGTGCCAGCAATAAGGGTGTGGGAGCTTTCTTT.

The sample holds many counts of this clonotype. CDR3 DNA sequence: TGTGCCAGCAGCCCCCGACTAGCGGGGGGGAAAGAGACCCAGTACTTC. Translation: CASSPRLAGGKETQYF. The gene calls are TRBV3-1 and TRBJ2-5, with 14 bases fitting TRBD2. V dropped 4 bases and J dropped 3; count of bases not matched to a gene: 4. There are 16 residues in the CDR3. Germline V gene sequence: CDR1 LGHDT, CDR2 YNNKEL (reference sequence).

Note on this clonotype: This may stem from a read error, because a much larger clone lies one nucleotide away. The CDR3 reads CASSPIRSGTEAFF. Written as DNA, the CDR3 is TGTGCCAGCAGCCCAATAAGATCGGGCACTGAAGCTTTCTTT. This chain connects TRBV5-6 to TRBJ1-1; unclear D gene. The CDR3 totals 14 residues. Germline V gene sequence: CDR1 SGHDT, CDR2 YYEEEE. V lost 4 bases to trimming and J lost 4 bases, with 14 bases between them. Combining the CDR3 with reference TRBV5-6 and TRBJ1-1 gives the whole variable domain DAGVTQSPTHLIKTRGQQVTLRCSPKSGHDTVSWYQQALGQGPQFIFQYYEEEERQRGNFPDRFSGHQFPNYSSELNVNALLLGDSALYLCASSPIRSGTEAFFGQGTRLTVV.

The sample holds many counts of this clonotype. The CDR3, as DNA: TGTGCCAGCAGTTCTCCGGACTACCCCGGGGAGCTGTTTTTT. It yields the protein CASSSPDYPGELFF. This chain joins TRBV6-6 and TRBJ2-2, with D maybe TRBD2 (6 bases). Looked up from germline, CDR1 is MNHNY and CDR2 is SVGAGI (reference sequence). CDR3 length: 14 residues. V was trimmed by 4 bases and J by 6 bases, leaving 12 bases between them.

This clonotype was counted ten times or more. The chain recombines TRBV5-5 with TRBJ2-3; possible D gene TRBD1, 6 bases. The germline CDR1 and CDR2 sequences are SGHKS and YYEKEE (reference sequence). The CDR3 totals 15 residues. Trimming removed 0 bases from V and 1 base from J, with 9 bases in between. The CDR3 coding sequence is TGTGCCAGCAGCTTGGGGCAGGGGCGCACAGATACGCAGTATTTT. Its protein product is CASSLGQGRTDTQYF.

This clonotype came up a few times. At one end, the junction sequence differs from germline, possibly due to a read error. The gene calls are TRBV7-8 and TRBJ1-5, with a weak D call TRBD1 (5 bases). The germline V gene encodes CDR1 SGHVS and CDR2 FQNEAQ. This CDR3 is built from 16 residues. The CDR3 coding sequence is TGTGCCAGCAGCTTAGGGAGGGGAACGGGCAATCAGCCCCAGAATTTT. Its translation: CASSLGRGTGNQPQNF.

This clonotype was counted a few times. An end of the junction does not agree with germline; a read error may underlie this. The chain's CDR3 is CASSLGGITNQPQNF. CDR3 DNA: TGTGCCAGCAGTTTAGGGGGGATCACGAATCAGCCCCAGAATTTT. The chain joins TRBV12-3 or TRBV12-4 to TRBJ1-5, with a possible D match to TRBD1 (5 bases). The CDR3 is made up of 15 amino acids.

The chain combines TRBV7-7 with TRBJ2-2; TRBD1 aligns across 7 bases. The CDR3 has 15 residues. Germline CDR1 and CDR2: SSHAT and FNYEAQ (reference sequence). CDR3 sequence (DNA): TGTACCGGACAGGCTACTACCGCGAACACCGGGGAGCTGTTTTTT. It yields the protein CTGQATTANTGELFF.

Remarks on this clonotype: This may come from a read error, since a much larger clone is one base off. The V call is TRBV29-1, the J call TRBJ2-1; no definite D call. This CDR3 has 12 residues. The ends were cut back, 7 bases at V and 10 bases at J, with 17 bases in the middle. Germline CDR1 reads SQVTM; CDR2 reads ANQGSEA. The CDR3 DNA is TGCAGCGCCGGAAAGCCCGCCGGGGAGCAGTTCTTC. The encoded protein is CSAGKPAGEQFF.

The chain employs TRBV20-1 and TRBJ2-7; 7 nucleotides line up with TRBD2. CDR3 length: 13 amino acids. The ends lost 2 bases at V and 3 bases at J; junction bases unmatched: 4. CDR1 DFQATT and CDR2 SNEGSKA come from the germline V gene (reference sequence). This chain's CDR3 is CSARPRTSYEQYF. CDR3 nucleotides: TGCAGTGCTAGACCCCGGACTAGCTACGAGCAGTACTTC.

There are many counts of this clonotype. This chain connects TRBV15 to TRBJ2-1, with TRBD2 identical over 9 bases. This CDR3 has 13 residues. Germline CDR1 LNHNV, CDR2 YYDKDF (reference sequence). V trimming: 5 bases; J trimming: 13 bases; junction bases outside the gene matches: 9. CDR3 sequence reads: CATSELAGGPQFF. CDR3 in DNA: TGTGCCACCAGCGAATTGGCGGGGGGGCCTCAGTTCTTC.

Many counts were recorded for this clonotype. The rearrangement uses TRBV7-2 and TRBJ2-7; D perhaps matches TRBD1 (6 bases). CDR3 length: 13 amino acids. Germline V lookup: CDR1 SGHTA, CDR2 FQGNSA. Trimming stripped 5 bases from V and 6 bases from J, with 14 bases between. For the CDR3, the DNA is TGTGCCAGCAGCCAACAGGGTACGGGCGAGCAGTACTTC. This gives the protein CASSQQGTGEQYF.

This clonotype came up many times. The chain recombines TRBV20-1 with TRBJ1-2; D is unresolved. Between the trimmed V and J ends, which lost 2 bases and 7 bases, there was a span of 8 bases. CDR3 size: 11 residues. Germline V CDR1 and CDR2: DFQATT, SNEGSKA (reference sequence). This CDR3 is CSARRAGGYTF. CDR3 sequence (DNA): TGCAGTGCTAGAAGGGCAGGTGGCTACACCTTC.

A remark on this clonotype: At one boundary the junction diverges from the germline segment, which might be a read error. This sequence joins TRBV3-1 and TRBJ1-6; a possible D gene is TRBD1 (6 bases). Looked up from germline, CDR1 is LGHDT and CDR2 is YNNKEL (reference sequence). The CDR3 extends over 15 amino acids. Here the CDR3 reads CASSQEGAGYSPLNF. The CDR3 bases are TGTGCCAGCAGCCAAGAGGGGGCCGGGTATTCACCCCTCAACTTT. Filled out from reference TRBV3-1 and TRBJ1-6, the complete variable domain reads DTAVSQTPKYLVTQMGNDKSIKCEQNLGHDTMYWYKQDSKKFLKIMFSYNNKELIINETVPNRFSPKSPDKAHLNLHINSLELGDSAVYFCASSQEGAGYSPLNFGNGTRLTVT.

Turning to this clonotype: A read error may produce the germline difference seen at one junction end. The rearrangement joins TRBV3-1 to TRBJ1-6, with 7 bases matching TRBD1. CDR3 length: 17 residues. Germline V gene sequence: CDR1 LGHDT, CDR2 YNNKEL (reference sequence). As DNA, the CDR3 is TGTGCCAGCAGCCCGTCGACAGGGAGCTCCTATAATTCACCCCTCAACTTT. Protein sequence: CASSPSTGSSYNSPLNF.

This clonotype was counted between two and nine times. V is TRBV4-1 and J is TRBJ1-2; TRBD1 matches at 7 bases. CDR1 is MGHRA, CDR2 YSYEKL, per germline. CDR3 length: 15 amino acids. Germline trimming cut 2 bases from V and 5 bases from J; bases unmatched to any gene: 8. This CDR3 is CASSQFQQGRYGYTF. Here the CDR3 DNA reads TGCGCCAGCAGCCAATTCCAACAGGGGAGATATGGCTACACCTTC.

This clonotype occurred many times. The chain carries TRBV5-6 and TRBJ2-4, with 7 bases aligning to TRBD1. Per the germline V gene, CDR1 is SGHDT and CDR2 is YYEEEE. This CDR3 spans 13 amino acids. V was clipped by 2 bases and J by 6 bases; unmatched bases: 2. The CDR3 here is CASSFGTANIQYF. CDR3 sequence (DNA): TGTGCCAGCAGCTTTGGGACAGCAAACATTCAGTACTTC.

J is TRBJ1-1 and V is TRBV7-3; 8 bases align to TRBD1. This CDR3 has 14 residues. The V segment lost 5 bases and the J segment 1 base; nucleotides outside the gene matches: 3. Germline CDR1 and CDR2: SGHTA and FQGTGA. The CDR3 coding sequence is TGTGCCAGCAGCACCCAGGGGGCGAACACTGAAGCTTTCTTT. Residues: CASSTQGANTEAFF.

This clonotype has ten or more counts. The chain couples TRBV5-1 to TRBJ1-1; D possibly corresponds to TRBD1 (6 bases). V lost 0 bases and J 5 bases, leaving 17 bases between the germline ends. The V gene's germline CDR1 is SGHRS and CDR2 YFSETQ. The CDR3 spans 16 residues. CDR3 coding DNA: TGCGCCAGCAGCTTGGAAGGGGGGTGGTCAAAAACTGAAGCTTTCTTT. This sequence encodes CASSLEGGWSKTEAFF.

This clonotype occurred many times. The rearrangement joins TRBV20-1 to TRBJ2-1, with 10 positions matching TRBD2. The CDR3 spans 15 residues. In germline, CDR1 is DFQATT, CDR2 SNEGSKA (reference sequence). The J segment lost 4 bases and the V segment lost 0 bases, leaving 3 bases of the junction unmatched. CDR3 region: CSARDGGLAYNEQFF. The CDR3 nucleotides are TGCAGTGCTAGAGATGGGGGACTAGCGTACAATGAGCAGTTCTTC.

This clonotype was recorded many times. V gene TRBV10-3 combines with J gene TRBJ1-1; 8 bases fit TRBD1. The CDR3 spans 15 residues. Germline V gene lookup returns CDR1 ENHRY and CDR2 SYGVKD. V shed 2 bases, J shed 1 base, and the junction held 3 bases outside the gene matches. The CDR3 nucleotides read TGTGCCATCAGTGAGGGGGGGACAGGGAACACTGAAGCTTTCTTT. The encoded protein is CAISEGGTGNTEAFF.

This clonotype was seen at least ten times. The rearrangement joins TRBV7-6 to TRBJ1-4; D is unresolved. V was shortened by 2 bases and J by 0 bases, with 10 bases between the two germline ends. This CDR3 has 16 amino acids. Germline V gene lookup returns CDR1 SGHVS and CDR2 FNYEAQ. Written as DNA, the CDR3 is TGTGCCAGCAGCTTATGGGCGGCTGCAACTAATGAAAAACTGTTTTTT. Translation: CASSLWAAATNEKLFF. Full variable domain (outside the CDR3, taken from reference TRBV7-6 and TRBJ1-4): GAGVSQSPRYKVTKRGQDVALRCDPISGHVSLYWYRQALGQGPEFLTYFNYEAQQDKSGLPNDRFSAERPEGSISTLTIQRTEQRDSAMYRCASSLWAAATNEKLFFGSGTQLSVL.

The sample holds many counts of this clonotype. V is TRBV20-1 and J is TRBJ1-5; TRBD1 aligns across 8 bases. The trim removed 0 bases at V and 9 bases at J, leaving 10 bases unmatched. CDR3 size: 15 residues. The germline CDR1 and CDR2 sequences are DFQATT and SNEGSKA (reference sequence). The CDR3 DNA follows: TGCAGTGCTAGAGACCCACGGGACAGGAGATGGCCCCAGCATTTT. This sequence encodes CSARDPRDRRWPQHF.

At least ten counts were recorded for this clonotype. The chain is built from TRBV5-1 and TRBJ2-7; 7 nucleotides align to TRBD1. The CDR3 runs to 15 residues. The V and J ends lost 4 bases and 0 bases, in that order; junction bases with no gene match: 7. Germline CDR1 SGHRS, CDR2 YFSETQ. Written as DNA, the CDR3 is TGCGCCAGCAGCAGGGGACAGTCCTACTCCTACGAGCAGTACTTC. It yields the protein CASSRGQSYSYEQYF.